The sample holds one count of the clone carrying this T cell receptor beta chain. The target antigen is unknown. These data originate in a study of cytomegalovirus exposure and HLA in healthy donors. The study, taken as a whole, reports: The listing of 150 to 200 TCR beta chains classed them as cytomegalovirus-associated. Likely technical artifact: a cluster of highly shared sequence variants. TRBV6-2, TRBV6-3 and other indistinguishable V segments were excluded.

The germline CDR1 and CDR2 sequences are PRHDT and FYEKMQ (reference sequence). This CDR3 has 12 amino acids. V was cut by 2 bases and J by 9 bases, with 5 bases left in between. The study ran its PCR with 60 Vbeta and 13 Jbeta primers. Using immunoSEQ multiplex PCR, the repertoire was profiled, and TCRdb retains in-frame clones only, with some absent. The sample yields roughly 190,000 clones, more than 75% seen once. The rearrangement links TRBV13 to TRBJ1-6; tentatively, D is TRBD1 (5 bases). The source is a man under 40 in good health and CMV-seronegative. Material for sequencing was PBMCs. The CDR3 region has the DNA TGTGCCAGCAGCTTAAGGGGTTCACCCCTCCACTTT. This encodes CASSLRGSPLHF.